This T cell receptor beta chain was sequenced during a study of T-cell reconstitution after alpha-beta-depleted transplantation in children. This clonotype was observed many times. Antigen unknown. Preparation of the TCRbeta library involved a method that used unique molecular identifiers. TCRdb redid the calling of the PCR reads with MiXCR, one entry per CDR3 protein. The data show about 200,000 distinct CDR3 sequences, with 5.5% to 7% seen just once and approximately 6% held by the top ten. The CDR3 has 13 amino acids. The V end was cut by 11 bases, the J end by 0 bases, with 10 bases between. The germline CDR1 and CDR2 sequences are MDHEN and SYDVKM. The study's findings and limits: Expanded graft clones, several hundred of them, were reportedly the source of alpha-beta T cells about two months after transplant.

This clonotype was sampled from a boy younger than 10 with acute lymphoblastic leukemia, due to receive a stem cell transplant. Here the sequenced sample was PBMCs, taken before TCRalphabeta/CD19-depleted stem cell transplant. The V gene is TRBV28, the J gene TRBJ2-2; unclear D gene. This CDR3 reads CAGKSANTGELFF. Written as DNA, the CDR3 is TGTGCCGGGAAGTCCGCGAACACCGGGGAGCTGTTTTTT.